The 26 T cell receptor beta chains presented below share a single source sample, sequenced in a study of blood T cell repertoires in COVID-19. Assay used: immunoSEQ multiplex PCR; TCRdb lists only in-frame clones, some missing. The table has 140,000 or so clones, roughly four fifths seen once. Sample: peripheral blood. These receptors came from a woman older than 75 with acute or convalescent COVID-19.

The chain links TRBV4-2 to TRBJ1-2; 10 bases map to TRBD1. V was pared by 1 base and J by 0 bases, with 5 bases of the junction left unmatched. Germline CDR1 is LGHNA and CDR2 is YNFKEQ. The CDR3 is 17 residues long. In DNA form, the CDR3 reads TGTGCCAGCAGCCAAGGGGGGACAGGGGCCTCTAACTATGGCTACACCTTC. Translation: CASSQGGTGASNYGYTF.

This rearrangement joins TRBV3-1 (or the pseudogene TRBV3-2) to TRBJ2-5; D is undetermined. With 0 bases removed from V and 3 bases from J, the gap between germline ends came to 5 bases. Germline CDR1 is LGHDT and CDR2 is YNNKEL (reference sequence). The CDR3 loop spans 13 amino acids. As DNA, the CDR3 is TGTGCCAGCAGCCAAGACGCGGAAGAGACCCAGTACTTC. Encoded protein: CASSQDAEETQYF.

The genes are TRBV9 and TRBJ1-2, with no clear D. V was cut by 4 bases and J by 3 bases, with 10 bases left in between. There are 13 residues in the CDR3. Germline CDR1 reads SGDLS; CDR2 reads YYNGEE. The DNA for the CDR3 is TGTGCCAGCAGCCGCGGTCCTCACTATGGCTACACCTTC. It translates to CASSRGPHYGYTF.

This chain links TRBV18 with TRBJ1-1; 7 bases are shared with TRBD1. Trimming cost V 6 bases and J 0 bases; bases outside gene matches: 4. CDR1 and CDR2 from the germline V gene are KGHSH and LQKENI. This CDR3 has 14 residues. Here the CDR3 DNA reads TGTGCCAGCTCTCGGGACAGCATGAACACTGAAGCTTTCTTT. Its protein is CASSRDSMNTEAFF.

The V call is TRBV7-8, the J call TRBJ2-7; possibly TRBD1 for D (5 bases). CDR3 size: 15 residues. The germline gives CDR1 SGHVS, CDR2 FQNEAQ. V dropped 5 bases and J dropped 2 bases, with 16 bases sitting between them. Written as DNA, the CDR3 is TGTGCCAGCAGCCGTTCGCCTGACAGAGCCTACGAGCAGTACTTC. Protein sequence: CASSRSPDRAYEQYF.

A few counts support this clone. This rearrangement joins TRBV19 to TRBJ2-7, with D maybe TRBD1 (5 bases). The germline gives CDR1 LNHDA, CDR2 SQIVND (reference sequence). V was shortened by 6 bases and J by 4 bases, with 16 bases between the two germline ends. The CDR3 covers 14 residues. The CDR3 sequence is CASSTPGHVYEQYF. The CDR3 bases are TGTGCCAGTAGCACCCCCGGACATGTTTACGAGCAGTACTTC.

The table lists this clone with a few counts. The chain recombines TRBV7-9 with TRBJ2-5, with a weak D call TRBD2 (6 bases). The CDR3 runs 18 residues. V lost 5 bases and J 5 bases, leaving 27 bases between the germline ends. Germline V CDR1 and CDR2: SEHNR, FQNEAQ (reference sequence). CDR3 amino acids: CASSPAPRLAKVRETQYF. The CDR3 nucleotides read TGTGCCAGCAGCCCCGCCCCGCGGCTAGCGAAGGTGCGGGAGACCCAGTACTTC.

This clone was recorded a few times. The chain recombines TRBV2 with TRBJ2-1; D might be TRBD1 (6 bases). The germline V gene encodes CDR1 SNHLY and CDR2 FYNNEI. The CDR3 contains 16 residues. The V gene lost 2 bases and the J gene lost 10 bases, with 21 bases spanning the gap. This CDR3 is CASSELGARIEGEQFF. For the CDR3, the DNA is TGTGCCAGCAGTGAATTGGGGGCTAGAATTGAAGGAGAGCAGTTCTTC.

V and J are TRBV24-1 and TRBJ2-7; a possible D gene is TRBD2 (5 bases). V was clipped by 12 bases and J by 2 bases, with 16 bases between them. The CDR3 runs 13 residues. The germline CDR1 and CDR2 sequences are KGHDR and SFDVKD. The CDR3, as DNA: TGTGCCGCCCGGACCGGGATAACCTACGAGCAGTACTTC. It encodes CAARTGITYEQYF.

Note on this clone: Within the sample, other DNA sequences also encode this same CDR3. This chain uses TRBV18 with TRBJ1-1; 10 bases map to TRBD1. The length of the CDR3 is 13 residues. V was clipped by 3 bases and J by 5 bases; unmatched bases: 0. The V gene's germline CDR1 is KGHSH and CDR2 LQKENI. The chain's CDR3 is CASSPGQGTEAFF. In DNA, the CDR3 is TGTGCCAGCTCACCGGGACAGGGGACTGAAGCTTTCTTT.

The V and J genes are TRBV27 and TRBJ1-5; TRBD1 might be the D (5 bases). The V gene lost 2 bases and the J gene lost 0 bases, with 11 bases spanning the gap. The CDR3 length is 16 residues. CDR1 and CDR2 from the germline V gene are MNHEY and SMNVEV (reference sequence). Here the CDR3 reads CASSLVWGDSNQPQHF. Here the CDR3 DNA reads TGTGCCAGCAGTTTAGTATGGGGGGATAGCAATCAGCCCCAGCATTTT.

This chain connects TRBV14 to TRBJ1-2; 10 bases map to TRBD1. J was trimmed by 7 bases and V by 0 bases; bases with no gene match: 5. The CDR3 runs 15 residues. The germline CDR1 and CDR2 sequences are SGHDN and FVKESK. The CDR3, as DNA: TGTGCCAGCAGCCAAGATCGACAGGGGGCGATTGGCTACACCTTC. It yields the protein CASSQDRQGAIGYTF.

This clone has just one count. This rearrangement joins TRBV5-5 to TRBJ1-1, with D possibly being TRBD1 (5 bases). The CDR3 runs to 13 residues. Between the trimmed V and J ends, which lost 7 bases and 9 bases, there was a span of 19 bases. Germline V lookup: CDR1 SGHKS, CDR2 YYEKEE (reference sequence). In nucleotides, the CDR3 is TGTGCCAGCTCTGGGGACGGCGGGGATAAAGCTTTCTTT. Amino acid sequence: CASSGDGGDKAFF. The full variable domain, completed using reference TRBV5-5 and TRBJ1-1, is DAGVTQSPTHLIKTRGQQVTLRCSPISGHKSVSWYQQVLGQGPQFIFQYYEKEERGRGNFPDRFSARQFPNYSSELNVNALLLGDSALYLCASSGDGGDKAFFGQGTRLTVV.

The chain recombines TRBV9 with TRBJ1-2; weak D call: TRBD1 (5 bases). V shed 0 bases and J shed 8 bases, with 11 bases lying between them. Germline V CDR1 and CDR2: SGDLS, YYNGEE. There are 13 residues in the CDR3. CDR3 DNA sequence: TGTGCCAGCAGCGTAGTGGGGGGAGAGGGCTACACCTTC. Protein sequence: CASSVVGGEGYTF. The full variable domain, completed using reference TRBV9 and TRBJ1-2, is DSGVTQTPKHLITATGQRVTLRCSPRSGDLSVYWYQQSLDQGLQFLIQYYNGEERAKGNILERFSAQQFPDLHSELNLSSLELGDSALYFCASSVVGGEGYTFGSGTRLTVV.

This chain uses TRBV5-1 with TRBJ2-5; D uncertain. V dropped 0 bases and J dropped 2 bases, with 14 bases sitting between them. Germline CDR1 is SGHRS and CDR2 is YFSETQ. This CDR3 region has 16 residues. The CDR3 nucleotides are TGCGCCAGCAGCTTGGGAGAATCCCTGATTCAAGAGACCCAGTACTTC. This codes for CASSLGESLIQETQYF.

The CDR3: CASSLSYSGLAKIAYEQYF. In nucleotides, the CDR3 is TGCGCCAGCAGCTTGTCGTATTCGGGACTAGCTAAAATAGCCTACGAGCAGTACTTC. V is TRBV5-1 and J is TRBJ2-7, with TRBD2 matching over 9 bases. Per the germline V gene, CDR1 is SGHRS and CDR2 is YFSETQ. Trimming removed 1 base from V and 2 bases from J; junction bases left unmatched: 16. This CDR3 is 19 amino acids long.

The rearrangement links TRBV19 to TRBJ2-1, with TRBD2 identical over 10 bases. Germline V lookup: CDR1 LNHDA, CDR2 SQIVND (reference sequence). V was pared by 5 bases and J by 7 bases, with 8 bases of the junction left unmatched. The CDR3 is 15 amino acids. As DNA, the CDR3 is TGTGCCAGTAGTCCTCAGCGGGGGGGCCTGAATGAGCAGTTCTTC. Translation gives CASSPQRGGLNEQFF.

The CDR3 is CASSFRPGENTGELFF. CDR3 DNA sequence: TGTGCCAGCAGTTTCCGTCCAGGGGAGAACACCGGGGAGCTGTTTTTT. The rearrangement joins TRBV28 to TRBJ2-2; D might be TRBD1 (6 bases). V lost 3 bases and J lost 1, with 12 bases in between. The CDR3 length is 16 residues. Germline CDR1 is MDHEN and CDR2 is SYDVKM.

The table lists this clone with a count of one. The rearrangement joins TRBV9 to TRBJ2-3; 9 positions match TRBD2. J lost 5 bases, V lost 1 base, and 8 bases had no gene match. The length of the CDR3 is 16 residues. In germline, CDR1 is SGDLS, CDR2 YYNGEE. The CDR3 bases are TGTGCCAGCAGCGTACGGGGGCGGGGGGGCAAAGATACGCAGTATTTT. Translation gives CASSVRGRGGKDTQYF. Supplemented by reference TRBV9 and TRBJ2-3, the full variable domain reads DSGVTQTPKHLITATGQRVTLRCSPRSGDLSVYWYQQSLDQGLQFLIQYYNGEERAKGNILERFSAQQFPDLHSELNLSSLELGDSALYFCASSVRGRGGKDTQYFGPGTRLTVL.

The chain recombines TRBV5-1 with TRBJ2-3; 9 bases match TRBD1. The V segment lost 0 bases and the J segment 4 bases; nucleotides outside the gene matches: 0. CDR1 is SGHRS and CDR2 is YFSETQ in the germline V gene. The CDR3 consists of 14 residues. The CDR3 DNA is TGCGCCAGCAGCTTGGGGACAGGGGCAGATACGCAGTATTTT. Translated, it gives CASSLGTGADTQYF. Variable domain in full (rest from reference TRBV5-1 and TRBJ2-3): KAGVTQTPRYLIKTRGQQVTLSCSPISGHRSVSWYQQTPGQGLQFLFEYFSETQRNKGNFPGRFSGRQFSNSRSEMNVSTLELGDSALYLCASSLGTGADTQYFGPGTRLTVL.

The V gene is TRBV6-1, the J gene TRBJ2-3; 8 nucleotides match TRBD1. The CDR3 sequence is 17 residues long. V trimming: 0 bases; J trimming: 7 bases; junction bases outside the gene matches: 12. From germline, CDR1 is MNHNS and CDR2 SASEGT. The CDR3 loop reads CASSEANPQGGAYTQYF. The CDR3 coding sequence is TGTGCCAGCAGTGAAGCGAACCCACAGGGGGGCGCGTATACGCAGTATTTT.

The V and J genes are TRBV15 and TRBJ1-5; 8 positions match TRBD1. The junction had 14 bases not matched to a gene; V was cut back by 0 bases and J by 7 bases. CDR1 is LNHNV, CDR2 YYDKDF, per germline (reference sequence). The CDR3 consists of 18 residues. The chain's CDR3 is CATSRDRGRFEFGQPQHF. The CDR3 bases are TGTGCCACCAGCAGAGACAGGGGGCGGTTTGAATTTGGACAGCCCCAGCATTTT.

V is TRBV5-5 and J is TRBJ2-7; possibly TRBD1 for D (6 bases). Germline loops: CDR1 SGHKS, CDR2 YYEKEE (reference sequence). Trimming pared 0 bases from V and 5 bases from J, leaving 15 bases between. This CDR3 has 15 amino acids. CDR3: CASSLGRGPRNEQYF. CDR3 DNA sequence: TGTGCCAGCAGCTTGGGCAGGGGACCGCGGAACGAGCAGTACTTC.

V usage is TRBV2 and J usage is TRBJ2-5; maybe TRBD2 (5 bases). The V end was cut by 4 bases, the J end by 5 bases, with 5 bases between. Germline CDR1 reads SNHLY; CDR2 reads FYNNEI. This CDR3 has 11 residues. The CDR3 loop is CASSGGETQYF. CDR3 nucleotide sequence: TGTGCCAGCAGTGGAGGGGAGACCCAGTACTTC.

The J gene is TRBJ1-5, the V gene TRBV28; TRBD1 might be the D (5 bases). Germline CDR1 reads MDHEN; CDR2 reads SYDVKM. This CDR3 region has 15 residues. Trimming stripped 4 bases from V and 4 bases from J, with 14 bases between. The CDR3 region is CASSSYLGPNQPQHF. The CDR3 DNA follows: TGTGCCAGCAGTTCCTACCTGGGGCCGAATCAGCCCCAGCATTTT.

This chain links TRBV24-1 with TRBJ1-1, with 8 bases fitting TRBD1. The length of the CDR3 is 17 residues. V lost 4 bases to trimming and J lost 0 bases; unmatched junction nucleotides: 9. Germline loops: CDR1 KGHDR, CDR2 SFDVKD. Here the CDR3 reads CATSDPRDRLMNTEAFF. The CDR3 region has the DNA TGTGCCACCAGTGACCCCCGGGACAGGCTAATGAACACTGAAGCTTTCTTT.